This TCR beta chain was recovered during a study of blood T cell repertoires in COVID-19. Overall study context: T cells, B-cell-depleted T cells, or PBMCs provided the cDNA or gDNA that served as material.

Seattle researchers signed up patients amid active infection and tracked them longitudinally. V was clipped by 5 bases and J by 2 bases, with 16 bases between them. Per the germline V gene, CDR1 is MNHEY and CDR2 is SVGEGT. The CDR3 runs to 15 residues. As originally analysed: From reference gene primer amplification, estimates of nucleated cell counts were derived. The protocol was immunoSEQ multiplex PCR, while the TCRdb copy is restricted to in-frame clones and leaves out a portion. V and J calls and clone size are copied from that table; D and trimming were computed from the DNA. The sample consists of 100,000 to 150,000 clones, 85% to 90% of them appearing once.

The rearrangement joins TRBV6-2 or TRBV6-3 to TRBJ2-7; D is perhaps TRBD2 (5 bases). This clonotype was sampled from a woman aged 80 or over with COVID-19, enrolled during active disease. Sequencing used peripheral blood. The CDR3 nucleotides read TGTGCCAGCAGTGGCGGGTCTCCCACTACCTACGAGCAGTACTTC. Its protein is CASSGGSPTTYEQYF.